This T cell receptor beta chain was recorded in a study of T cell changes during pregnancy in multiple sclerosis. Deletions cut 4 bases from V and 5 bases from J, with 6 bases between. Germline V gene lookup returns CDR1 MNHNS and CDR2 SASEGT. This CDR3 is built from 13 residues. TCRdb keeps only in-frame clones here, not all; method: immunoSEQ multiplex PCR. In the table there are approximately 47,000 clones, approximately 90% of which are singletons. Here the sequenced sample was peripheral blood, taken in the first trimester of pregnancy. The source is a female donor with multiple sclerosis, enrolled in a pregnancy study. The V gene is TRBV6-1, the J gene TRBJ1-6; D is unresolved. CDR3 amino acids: CASSVYNNSPLHF. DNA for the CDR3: TGTGCCAGCAGTGTTTATAATAATTCACCCCTCCACTTT.